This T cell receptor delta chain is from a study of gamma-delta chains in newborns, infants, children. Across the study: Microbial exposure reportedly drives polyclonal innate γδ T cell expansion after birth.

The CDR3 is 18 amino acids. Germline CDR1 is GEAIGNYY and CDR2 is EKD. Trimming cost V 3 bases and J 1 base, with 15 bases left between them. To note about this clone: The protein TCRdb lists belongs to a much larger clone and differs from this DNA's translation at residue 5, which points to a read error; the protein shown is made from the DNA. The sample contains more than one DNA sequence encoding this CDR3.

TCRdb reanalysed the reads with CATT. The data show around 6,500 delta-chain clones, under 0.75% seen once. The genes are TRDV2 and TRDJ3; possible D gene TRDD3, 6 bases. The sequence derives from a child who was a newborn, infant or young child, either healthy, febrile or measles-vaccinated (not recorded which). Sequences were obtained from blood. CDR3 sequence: CACDAVGIVSWDTRQMFF. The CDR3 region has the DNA TGTGCCTGTGACGCTGTGGGGATCGTGTCCTGGGACACCCGACAGATGTTTTTC.